This T cell receptor (beta chain) was captured in a study of T cells in tuberculosis. General study results and limits: Classification accuracy was 80% to 90% (AUROC over 0.85) with the GMM-specific repertoire. Active tuberculosis TCR-alpha repertoires lay closer to GMM-specific TCRs than IGRA-negative controls, suggesting clonal expansion. Smaller alpha distances in active tuberculosis partly reflected shorter CDR3-alpha lengths.

Profiled with immunoSEQ multiplex PCR; TCRdb holds only in-frame clones, not every one. This table holds about 30,000 clones, around 94% found once. Points on this clone: Its matching antigen is unknown.

With 7 bases clipped from V and 6 bases from J, the junction kept 15 bases outside the gene matches. CDR1 and CDR2 from the germline V gene are SNHLY and FYNNEI. This CDR3 contains 15 residues. The chain has TRBV2 and TRBJ2-7, with 7 bases matching TRBD1. The clonotype was recovered from a donor between 5 and 29 years old with latent tuberculosis or without tuberculosis infection. Sequenced material: PBMCs. The CDR3 is CASNERQGTHSEQYF. Written as DNA, the CDR3 is TGTGCCAGCAACGAAAGACAGGGTACCCACTCCGAGCAGTACTTC.